This TCR beta chain was obtained from a study of spatial heterogeneity in lung cancer. For the study at large: The average appearance count of each unique TCR and UMI combination in raw reads was more than eight.

General study findings and limits: Ubiquitous expanded tumor TCRs were seen in blood more at resection than at follow-up.

As for this clonotype: Its specificity is unknown.

Time point specified: sample taken at primary tumor resection. The sequenced material consisted of unsorted whole RNA from tumor, nontumor lung or frozen PBMC. The donor population consisted of about 75 patients with untreated, early-stage non-small cell lung cancer. Trimming took off 5 bases at V and 2 bases at J, with 14 bases between the two ends. The V gene's germline CDR1 is SGHKS and CDR2 YYEKEE (reference sequence). The CDR3 consists of 14 residues. Every TCR cDNA molecule bore a unique molecular identifier. Each CDR3 protein is one row after TCRdb ran MiXCR on the 5' RACE reads. The sample shows just under 95,000 distinct CDR3 sequences, approximately 12% of them seen only once.

The V and J genes are TRBV5-5 and TRBJ2-7; D is unclear. The clonotype was recovered from a male donor with early-stage non-small cell lung cancer. The sequencing used PBMCs, collected at surgery. CDR3 in DNA: TGTGCCAGCAGACTGGACGGGCCCACCTACGAGCAGTACTTC. Its protein product is CASRLDGPTYEQYF.